This T cell receptor (beta chain) was found in a study of T cell repertoires in cytomegalovirus infection. About the study: Alongside well-studied HLA-B-restricted CMV epitopes, recently identified HLA-C-restricted CMV epitopes were also used. The public TCR beta signatures pointed to both CMV infection and matching HLA type.

TCRdb re-called the reads through MiXCR, storing one row per CDR3 protein. The sample carries 300,000 to 400,000 distinct CDR3 sequences, 25% to 35% recorded once. The V gene's germline CDR1 is SGHAT and CDR2 FQNNGV. Trimming pared 5 bases from V and 6 bases from J, leaving 19 bases between. The length of the CDR3 is 15 residues. This clonotype was observed a single time. What it recognizes is unknown. Whole-study results and caveats: There were carriers of CMV plus the relevant HLA, and cumulative public TCR beta family frequency identified them.

The sequence was obtained from a human donor in good health (CMV status not recorded). Some clones in this sample may be carry-over from other donors' samples. Specimen: cultured PBMCs, collected from culture after CMV antigen stimulation. The chain joins TRBV11-2 to TRBJ1-2; D perhaps matches TRBD1 (6 bases). The CDR3 region has the DNA TGTGCCAGCAGCCCTCGCTGGGGGCGGATGGATGGCTACACCTTC. Translation gives CASSPRWGRMDGYTF. The whole variable domain, remainder taken from reference TRBV11-2 and TRBJ1-2, is EAGVAQSPRYKIIEKRQSVAFWCNPISGHATLYWYQQILGQGPKLLIQFQNNGVVDDSQLPKDRFSAERLKGVDSTLKIQPAKLEDSAVYLCASSPRWGRMDGYTFGSGTRLTVV.